This T cell receptor (beta chain) appears in the sequencing data of a study of shared clonotypes between healthy human individuals. CDR1 SGHRS and CDR2 YFSETQ come from the germline V gene. This CDR3 spans 17 amino acids. V shed 0 bases, J shed 6 bases, and the junction held 11 bases outside the gene matches. Produced via immunoSEQ multiplex PCR; TCRdb's table is partial and in-frame only. The data contain more than 2 million clones, approximately 94% of them singletons. The naive CD8 population came from CD45RO-negative cells selected for CCR7, without terminally differentiated effector memory CD45RA+ cells. The donor cohort consisted entirely of Caucasian adults residing in Nashville, Tennessee.

The clonotype originates from a man younger than 35 in good health. The sample was naive CD8+ T cells sorted from blood. The rearrangement uses TRBV5-1 and TRBJ2-3, with TRBD2 matching 9 bases. In nucleotides, the CDR3 is TGCGCCAGCAGCTTGGAATCTAGCGGGACCCTTCTGGATACGCAGTATTTT. It codes for CASSLESSGTLLDTQYF.